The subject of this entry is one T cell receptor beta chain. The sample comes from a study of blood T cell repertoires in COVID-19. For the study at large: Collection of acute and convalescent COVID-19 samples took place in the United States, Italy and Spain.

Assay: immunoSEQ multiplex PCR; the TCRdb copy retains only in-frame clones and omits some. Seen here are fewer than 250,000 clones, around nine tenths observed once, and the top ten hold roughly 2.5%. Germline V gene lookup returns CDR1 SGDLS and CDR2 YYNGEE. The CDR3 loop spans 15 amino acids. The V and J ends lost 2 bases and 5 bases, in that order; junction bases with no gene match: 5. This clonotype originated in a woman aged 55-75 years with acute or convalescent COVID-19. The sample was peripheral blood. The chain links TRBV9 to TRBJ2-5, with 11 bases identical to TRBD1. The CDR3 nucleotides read TGTGCCAGCAGCGTGAGGACAGGGGGCATTGAGACCCAGTACTTC. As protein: CASSVRTGGIETQYF. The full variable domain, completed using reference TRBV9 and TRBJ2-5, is DSGVTQTPKHLITATGQRVTLRCSPRSGDLSVYWYQQSLDQGLQFLIQYYNGEERAKGNILERFSAQQFPDLHSELNLSSLELGDSALYFCASSVRTGGIETQYFGPGTRLLVL.